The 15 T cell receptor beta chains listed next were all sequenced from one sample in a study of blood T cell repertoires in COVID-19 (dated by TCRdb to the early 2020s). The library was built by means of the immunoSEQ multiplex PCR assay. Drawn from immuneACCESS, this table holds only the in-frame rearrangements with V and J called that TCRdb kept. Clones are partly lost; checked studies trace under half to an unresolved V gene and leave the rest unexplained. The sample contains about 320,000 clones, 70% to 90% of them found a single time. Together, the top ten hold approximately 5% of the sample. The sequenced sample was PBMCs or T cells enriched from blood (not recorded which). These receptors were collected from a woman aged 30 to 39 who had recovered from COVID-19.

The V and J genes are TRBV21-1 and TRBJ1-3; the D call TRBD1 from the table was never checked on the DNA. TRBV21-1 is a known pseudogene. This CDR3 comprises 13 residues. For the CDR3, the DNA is TGTGCCAGCAGGGGGACAGTCCGGAACACCATATATTTT. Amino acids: CASRGTVRNTIYF.

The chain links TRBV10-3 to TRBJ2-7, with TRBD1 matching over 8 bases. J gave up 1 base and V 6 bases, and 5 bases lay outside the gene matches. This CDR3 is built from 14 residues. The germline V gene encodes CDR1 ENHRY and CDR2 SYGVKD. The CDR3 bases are TGTGCCATCAGCCTAGGACAGGGTTCCTACGAGCAGTACTTC. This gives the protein CAISLGQGSYEQYF.

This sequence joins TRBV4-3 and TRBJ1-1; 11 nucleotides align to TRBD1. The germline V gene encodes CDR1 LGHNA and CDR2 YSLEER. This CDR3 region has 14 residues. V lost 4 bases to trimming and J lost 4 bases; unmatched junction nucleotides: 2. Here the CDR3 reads CASSPGTGGTEAFF. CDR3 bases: TGCGCCAGCAGCCCGGGGACAGGGGGCACTGAAGCTTTCTTT.

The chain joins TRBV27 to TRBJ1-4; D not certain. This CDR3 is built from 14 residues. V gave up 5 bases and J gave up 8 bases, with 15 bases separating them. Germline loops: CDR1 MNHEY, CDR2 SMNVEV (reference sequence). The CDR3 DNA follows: TGTGCCAGCAGTACCCCGAGGACTCAGGAAAAACTGTTTTTT. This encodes CASSTPRTQEKLFF.

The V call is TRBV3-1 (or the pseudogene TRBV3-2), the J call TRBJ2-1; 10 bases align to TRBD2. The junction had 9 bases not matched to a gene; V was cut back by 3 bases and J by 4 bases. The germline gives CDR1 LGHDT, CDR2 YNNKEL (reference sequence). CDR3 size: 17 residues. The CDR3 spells CASSHISGGAGYNEQFF. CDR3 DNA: TGTGCCAGCAGCCATATAAGCGGGGGGGCCGGATACAATGAGCAGTTCTTC.

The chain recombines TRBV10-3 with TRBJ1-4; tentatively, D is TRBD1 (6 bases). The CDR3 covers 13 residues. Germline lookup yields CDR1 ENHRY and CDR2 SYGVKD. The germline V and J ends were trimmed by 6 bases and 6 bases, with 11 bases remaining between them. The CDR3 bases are TGTGCCATCAGCCGGGACACCTATGAAAAACTGTTTTTT. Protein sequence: CAISRDTYEKLFF.

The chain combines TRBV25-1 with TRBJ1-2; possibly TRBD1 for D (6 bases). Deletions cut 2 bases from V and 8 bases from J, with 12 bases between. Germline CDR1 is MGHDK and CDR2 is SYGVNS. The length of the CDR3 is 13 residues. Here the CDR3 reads CASSELGGQGYTF. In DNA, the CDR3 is TGTGCCAGCAGTGAACTCGGGGGGCAGGGCTACACCTTC.

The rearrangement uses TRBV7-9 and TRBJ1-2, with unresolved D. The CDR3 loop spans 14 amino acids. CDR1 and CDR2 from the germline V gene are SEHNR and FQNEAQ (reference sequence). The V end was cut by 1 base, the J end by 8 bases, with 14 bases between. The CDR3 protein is CASSLGAGSRGYTF. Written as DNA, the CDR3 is TGTGCCAGCAGCTTAGGTGCCGGGAGTCGCGGCTACACCTTC.

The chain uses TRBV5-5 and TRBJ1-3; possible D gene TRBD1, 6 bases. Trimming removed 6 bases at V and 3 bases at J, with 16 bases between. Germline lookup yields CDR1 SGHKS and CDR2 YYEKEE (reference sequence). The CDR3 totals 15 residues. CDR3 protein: CASTKGGNVGNTIYF. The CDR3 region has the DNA TGTGCCAGCACCAAAGGGGGAAATGTTGGAAACACCATATATTTT.

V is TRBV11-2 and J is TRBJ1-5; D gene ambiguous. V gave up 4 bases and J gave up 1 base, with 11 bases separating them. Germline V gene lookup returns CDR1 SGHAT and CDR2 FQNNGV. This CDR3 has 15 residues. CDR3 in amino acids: CASSSGRLSNQPQHF. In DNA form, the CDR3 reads TGTGCCAGCAGCTCGGGTCGCCTGAGCAATCAGCCCCAGCATTTT.

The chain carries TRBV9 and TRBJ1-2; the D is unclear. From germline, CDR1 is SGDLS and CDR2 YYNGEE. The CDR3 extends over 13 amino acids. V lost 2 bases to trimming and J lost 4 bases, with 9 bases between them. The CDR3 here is CASSVSGSYGYTF. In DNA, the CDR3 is TGTGCCAGCAGCGTTTCTGGCTCCTATGGCTACACCTTC.

The CDR3 sequence: CASTPTITEPYGYTF. In nucleotides, the CDR3 is TGTGCCAGTACCCCAACCATAACAGAACCCTATGGCTACACCTTC. This chain connects TRBV19 to TRBJ1-2, with unresolved D. In germline, CDR1 is LNHDA, CDR2 SQIVND (reference sequence). V was clipped by 7 bases and J by 4 bases, with 19 bases between them. The CDR3 spans 15 residues.

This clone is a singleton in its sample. The CDR3 nucleotides are TGTGCCAGCAGCTGGGGGACAGGGGCCAACACTGAAGCTTTCTTT. It specifies CASSWGTGANTEAFF. The chain links TRBV5-5 to TRBJ1-1; TRBD1 aligns across 10 bases. CDR1 is SGHKS, CDR2 YYEKEE, per germline (reference sequence). After removal of 3 bases from V and 2 bases from J, the junction contained 4 bases not matched to a gene. The CDR3 contains 15 residues.

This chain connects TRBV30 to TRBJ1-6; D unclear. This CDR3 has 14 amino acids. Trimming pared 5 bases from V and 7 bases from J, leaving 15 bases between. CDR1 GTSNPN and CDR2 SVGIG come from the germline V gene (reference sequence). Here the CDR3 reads CAWEIGVGNSPLHF. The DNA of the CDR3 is TGTGCCTGGGAGATCGGGGTAGGCAATTCACCCCTCCACTTT. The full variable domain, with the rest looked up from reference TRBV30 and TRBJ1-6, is SQTIHQWPATLVQPVGSPLSLECTVEGTSNPNLYWYRQAAGRGLQLLFYSVGIGQISSEVPQNLSASRPQDRQFILSSKKLLLSDSGFYLCAWEIGVGNSPLHFGNGTRLTVT.

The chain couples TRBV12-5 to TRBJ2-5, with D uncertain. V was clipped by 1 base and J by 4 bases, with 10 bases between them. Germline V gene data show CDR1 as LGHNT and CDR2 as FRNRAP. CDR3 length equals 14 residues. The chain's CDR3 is CASGLGSSLETQYF. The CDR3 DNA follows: TGTGCTAGTGGTTTGGGCAGTTCGTTAGAGACCCAGTACTTC.